These 3 T cell receptor beta chains share one sample of origin, sequenced in a study of blood T cell repertoires in COVID-19. Assay: immunoSEQ multiplex PCR; the TCRdb copy retains only in-frame clones and omits some. The sample yields around 150,000 clones, about 80% seen once. The sample was peripheral blood. These receptors were taken from an elderly woman with acute or convalescent COVID-19.

Concerning this clone itself: The same CDR3 is also encoded by other DNA sequences in this sample. V is TRBV19 and J is TRBJ2-7; 8 bases match TRBD1. V lost 6 bases, J lost 3 bases, and 4 bases stayed unmatched. This CDR3 is 13 amino acids long. CDR1 LNHDA and CDR2 SQIVND come from the germline V gene (reference sequence). The CDR3 loop is CASRQGAGYEQYF. The DNA for the CDR3 is TGTGCCAGTAGGCAGGGGGCGGGCTACGAGCAGTACTTC.

This clone appeared a single time. The chain recombines TRBV5-1 with TRBJ2-5; tentative D call: TRBD1 (6 bases). From germline, CDR1 is SGHRS and CDR2 YFSETQ. This CDR3 has 17 amino acids. V lost 3 bases and J lost 2, with 20 bases in between. The CDR3 loop reads CASSYPRDTDSQETQYF. For the CDR3, the DNA is TGCGCCAGCAGCTACCCCCGGGACACCGACTCGCAAGAGACCCAGTACTTC.

The V gene is TRBV5-4, the J gene TRBJ2-1; 10 bases line up with TRBD2. Germline CDR1 SGHNT, CDR2 YYREEE (reference sequence). V lost 4 bases to trimming and J lost 9 bases; unmatched junction nucleotides: 7. The CDR3 contains 14 residues. Here the CDR3 reads CASSTRTSGSEQFF. Written as DNA, the CDR3 is TGTGCCAGCAGCACACGGACTAGCGGTTCTGAGCAGTTCTTC.